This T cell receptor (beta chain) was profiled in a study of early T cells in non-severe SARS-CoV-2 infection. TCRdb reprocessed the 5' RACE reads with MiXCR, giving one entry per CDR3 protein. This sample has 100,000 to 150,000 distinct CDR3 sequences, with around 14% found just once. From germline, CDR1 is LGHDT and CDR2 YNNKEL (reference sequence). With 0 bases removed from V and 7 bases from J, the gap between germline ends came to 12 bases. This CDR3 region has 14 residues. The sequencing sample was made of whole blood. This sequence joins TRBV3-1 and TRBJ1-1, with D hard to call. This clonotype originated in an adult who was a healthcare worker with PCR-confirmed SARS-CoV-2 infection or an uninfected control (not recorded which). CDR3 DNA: TGTGCCAGCAGCCAAGATTTCGGCGGCAGTGAAGCTTTCTTT. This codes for CASSQDFGGSEAFF.